This T cell receptor (beta chain) was captured by sequencing in a study of T cell changes during pregnancy in multiple sclerosis. The table came from immunoSEQ multiplex PCR; TCRdb's copy has only in-frame clones and leaves some out. Of around 20,000 clones detected, around four fifths appear once; the ten largest clones hold about 15%. The germline V and J ends were trimmed by 3 bases and 4 bases, with 15 bases remaining between them. The length of the CDR3 is 15 residues. Germline V CDR1 and CDR2: MDHEN, SYDVKM. The sample here was CD8+ T cells from peripheral blood mononuclear cells, taken in the first trimester of pregnancy. This clonotype was sampled from a female donor in good health, enrolled as a control in a pregnancy study. The chain uses TRBV28 and TRBJ1-1; possible D gene TRBD1, 6 bases. CDR3 sequence reads: CASSFRGGSTTEAFF. The CDR3, as DNA: TGTGCCAGCAGTTTCAGGGGTGGTTCCACCACTGAAGCTTTCTTT.